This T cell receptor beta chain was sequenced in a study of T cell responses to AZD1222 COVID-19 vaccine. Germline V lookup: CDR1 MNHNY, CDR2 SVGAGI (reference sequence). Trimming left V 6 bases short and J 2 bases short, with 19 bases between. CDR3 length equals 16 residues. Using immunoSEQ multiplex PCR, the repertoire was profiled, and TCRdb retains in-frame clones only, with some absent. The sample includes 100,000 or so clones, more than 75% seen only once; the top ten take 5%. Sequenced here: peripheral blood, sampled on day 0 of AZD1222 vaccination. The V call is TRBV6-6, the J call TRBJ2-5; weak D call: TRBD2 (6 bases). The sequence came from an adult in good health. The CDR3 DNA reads TGTGCCAGCAGCCACCTTCCAGCGGGCTCACAAGAGACCCAGTACTTC. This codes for CASSHLPAGSQETQYF.